The 14 T cell receptor beta chains below come from one sample, sequenced in a study of blood T cell repertoires in COVID-19. This table comes from immunoSEQ multiplex PCR, and its TCRdb copy is limited to in-frame clones, with some not included. The sample consists of around 310,000 clones, around 89% of them appearing once. The sample taken for sequencing was peripheral blood. The receptors shown here come from a woman aged 50 to 65 with active or convalescent COVID-19.

In this sample, this clone turned up once. The V and J genes are TRBV5-5 and TRBJ2-1, with TRBD2 matching over 10 bases. The ends lost 1 base at V and 8 bases at J; junction bases unmatched: 6. The germline V gene has CDR1 SGHKS and CDR2 YYEKEE (reference sequence). The CDR3 totals 15 residues. CDR3 nucleotides: TGTGCCAGCAGCTTGACTAGCGGGGTGGGCGATGAGCAGTTCTTC. Its translation is CASSLTSGVGDEQFF.

The V and J genes are TRBV4-3 and TRBJ1-1; 7 bases line up with TRBD1. CDR3 length: 15 residues. Germline V gives CDR1 LGHNA, CDR2 YSLEER. The V and J ends lost 1 base and 1 base, in that order; junction bases with no gene match: 3. The CDR3 DNA is TGCGCCAGCAGCCAAGCCGGGACAGCGAACACTGAAGCTTTCTTT. Protein sequence: CASSQAGTANTEAFF.

Concerning this clone: Other DNA sequences within the sample encode an identical CDR3. The chain is built from TRBV9 and TRBJ1-3; D remains unclear. Per germline, CDR1 SGDLS and CDR2 YYNGEE. Trimming pared 0 bases from V and 0 bases from J, leaving 7 bases between. This CDR3 is built from 15 residues. In DNA, the CDR3 is TGTGCCAGCAGCGTAGCTCCGAGCTCTGGAAACACCATATATTTT. As protein: CASSVAPSSGNTIYF. The entire variable domain, with the rest obtained from reference TRBV9 and TRBJ1-3, is as follows: DSGVTQTPKHLITATGQRVTLRCSPRSGDLSVYWYQQSLDQGLQFLIQYYNGEERAKGNILERFSAQQFPDLHSELNLSSLELGDSALYFCASSVAPSSGNTIYFGEGSWLTVV.

The rearrangement links TRBV27 to TRBJ1-1, with D possibly being TRBD1 (6 bases). V was pared by 3 bases and J by 9 bases, with 8 bases between. The CDR3 runs 11 residues. Germline V gene sequence: CDR1 MNHEY, CDR2 SMNVEV (reference sequence). CDR3 sequence: CASSFRGQAFF. DNA of the CDR3: TGTGCCAGCAGTTTCAGGGGCCAAGCTTTCTTT.

This clone was found once. The DNA for the CDR3 is TGTGCCAGCAGCCAAGAGAGTGACACTGAAGCTTTCTTT. It specifies CASSQESDTEAFF. This chain uses TRBV4-2 with TRBJ1-1; D is uncertain. Germline V gene data show CDR1 as LGHNA and CDR2 as YNFKEQ. V lost 0 bases and J 3 bases, leaving 5 bases between the germline ends. The CDR3 extends over 13 amino acids.

About this clone itself: The same CDR3 is also encoded by other DNA sequences in this sample. The chain uses TRBV10-3 and TRBJ2-3, with 13 bases identical to TRBD2. The V segment lost 6 bases and the J segment 3 bases; nucleotides outside the gene matches: 0. This CDR3 is built from 14 residues. In germline, CDR1 is ENHRY, CDR2 SYGVKD. CDR3 sequence (DNA): TGTGCCATCAGGGGACTAGCGGGGACAGATACGCAGTATTTT. It specifies CAIRGLAGTDTQYF.

This CDR3 is CASSRPGQGKTGELFF. CDR3 sequence (DNA): TGTGCCAGCAGCCGACCGGGACAAGGGAAAACCGGGGAGCTGTTTTTT. The chain recombines TRBV5-5 with TRBJ2-2, with a weak D call TRBD1 (6 bases). Germline V gives CDR1 SGHKS, CDR2 YYEKEE (reference sequence). V was cut by 4 bases and J by 5 bases, with 18 bases left in between. The CDR3 has 16 residues.

This clone was counted a single time. The chain has TRBV24-1 and TRBJ2-7; maybe TRBD1 (6 bases). CDR3 length equals 14 residues. V lost 4 bases and J lost 3, with 12 bases in between. The germline gives CDR1 KGHDR, CDR2 SFDVKD. CDR3 region: CATSDPDRYYEQYF. The CDR3 DNA follows: TGTGCCACCAGTGACCCCGACAGGTACTACGAGCAGTACTTC.

This clone appeared a few times. This sequence joins TRBV18 and TRBJ2-1, with TRBD2 matching 15 bases. The V gene's germline CDR1 is KGHSH and CDR2 LQKENI. V trimming: 6 bases; J trimming: 7 bases; junction bases outside the gene matches: 7. This CDR3 region has 16 residues. The CDR3, as DNA: TGTGCCAGCTCCCCCGGACTAGCGGGGGGGTTGAATGAGCAGTTCTTC. This encodes CASSPGLAGGLNEQFF.

The chain uses TRBV27 and TRBJ1-6, with D perhaps TRBD1 (5 bases). Trimming took off 2 bases at V and 0 bases at J, with 11 bases between the two ends. CDR1 is MNHEY, CDR2 SMNVEV, per germline (reference sequence). CDR3 length: 17 residues. The CDR3 nucleotides are TGTGCCAGCAGTTTACGGCAGGGAAGCTCCTATAATTCACCCCTCCACTTT. Residues: CASSLRQGSSYNSPLHF.

V gene TRBV19 combines with J gene TRBJ2-1, with 14 bases matching TRBD2. V lost 4 bases and J lost 6; bases outside the gene matches: 5. Germline loops: CDR1 LNHDA, CDR2 SQIVND (reference sequence). The CDR3 has 16 amino acids. CDR3 nucleotide sequence: TGTGCCAGTAGTACAGGGACTAGCGGGAGTGGCAATGAGCAGTTCTTC. Translation gives CASSTGTSGSGNEQFF.

This chain joins TRBV30 and TRBJ2-7, with D tentatively TRBD1 (6 bases). Trimming removed 2 bases from V and 2 bases from J, with 19 bases in between. Germline V gives CDR1 GTSNPN, CDR2 SVGIG (reference sequence). CDR3 length: 16 amino acids. Here the CDR3 reads CAWSPRGQVPTYEQYF. The DNA of the CDR3 is TGTGCCTGGAGTCCACGGGGACAAGTACCCACCTACGAGCAGTACTTC.

The chain combines TRBV18 with TRBJ2-5, with TRBD2 matching 7 bases. Germline V gene lookup returns CDR1 KGHSH and CDR2 LQKENI. This CDR3 is 12 amino acids long. V was pared by 3 bases and J by 5 bases, with 0 bases of the junction left unmatched. The CDR3 DNA sequence: TGTGCCAGCTCACCGGGGGGGGAGACCCAGTACTTC. It specifies CASSPGGETQYF.

This chain links TRBV7-2 with TRBJ1-6; D may be TRBD1 (5 bases). The germline V gene encodes CDR1 SGHTA and CDR2 FQGNSA. Trimming removed 1 base at V and 8 bases at J, with 9 bases between. The CDR3 spans 14 residues. The CDR3 reads CASSLDRFYSPLHF. DNA for the CDR3: TGTGCCAGCAGCTTAGACAGGTTTTATTCACCCCTCCACTTT.